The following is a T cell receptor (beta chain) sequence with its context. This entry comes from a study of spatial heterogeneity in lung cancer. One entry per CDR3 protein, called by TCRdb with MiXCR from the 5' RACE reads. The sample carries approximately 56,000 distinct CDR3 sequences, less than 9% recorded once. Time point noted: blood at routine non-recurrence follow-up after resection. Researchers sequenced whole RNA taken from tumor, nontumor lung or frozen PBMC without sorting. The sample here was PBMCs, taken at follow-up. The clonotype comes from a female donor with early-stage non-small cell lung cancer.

CDR3 protein: CASSPKGVPNTEAFF. Written as DNA, the CDR3 is TGTGCCAGCAGCCCCAAGGGGGTGCCGAACACTGAAGCTTTCTTT. The chain couples TRBV5-6 to TRBJ1-1; possible D gene TRBD1, 6 bases. Deletions cut 4 bases from V and 1 base from J, with 14 bases between. The V gene's germline CDR1 is SGHDT and CDR2 YYEEEE. This CDR3 is built from 15 residues.